These 16 T cell receptor beta chains came from one sample sequenced in a study of control samples from healthy donors and cancer patients. The assay was immunoSEQ multiplex PCR, and TCRdb's table has in-frame clones only and misses some. The profile covers over 100,000 clones, with about nine tenths appearing a single time and 4.4% taken by the ten largest. Sequenced sample: blood. Receptors were obtained from a human donor in good health. The donor label of this sample is uncertain.

This chain connects TRBV6-5 to TRBJ1-5; TRBD1 aligns across 8 bases. V dropped 6 bases and J dropped 5; count of bases not matched to a gene: 9. There are 15 residues in the CDR3. Germline values: CDR1 MNHEY, CDR2 SVGAGI. The CDR3 region is CASRKDREVYQPQHF. The CDR3 region has the DNA TGTGCCAGCAGGAAGGACAGGGAAGTTTATCAGCCCCAGCATTTT.

The chain links TRBV7-6 to TRBJ2-3, with D tentatively TRBD2 (6 bases). Germline V gene data show CDR1 as SGHVS and CDR2 as FNYEAQ. The CDR3 contains 15 residues. V was pared by 1 base and J by 5 bases, with 13 bases between. CDR3 DNA: TGTGCCAGCAGCTTAGTTGGGGTCGGGGGAGATACGCAGTATTTT. This codes for CASSLVGVGGDTQYF. Full variable domain (missing parts from reference TRBV7-6 and TRBJ2-3): GAGVSQSPRYKVTKRGQDVALRCDPISGHVSLYWYRQALGQGPEFLTYFNYEAQQDKSGLPNDRFSAERPEGSISTLTIQRTEQRDSAMYRCASSLVGVGGDTQYFGPGTRLTVL.

J is TRBJ1-6 and V is TRBV6-6; 8 nucleotides agree with TRBD1. Losses at the gene ends were 7 bases for V and 11 bases for J; bases not matched to a gene: 10. Germline CDR1 and CDR2: MNHNY and SVGAGI (reference sequence). CDR3 length: 14 amino acids. CDR3 sequence reads: CASNHQGALTPLHF. The CDR3 region has the DNA TGTGCCAGCAACCATCAGGGGGCATTGACACCCCTCCACTTT.

The rearrangement uses TRBV27 and TRBJ1-2; 7 bases match TRBD1. The CDR3 loop spans 20 amino acids. Trimming at V came to 6 bases and at J to 4 bases, leaving 26 bases not matched to a gene. Germline assignment: CDR1 MNHEY and CDR2 SMNVEV (reference sequence). The CDR3: CASSTFLGLAGPGGSYGYTF. The CDR3 DNA reads as TGTGCCAGCAGCACCTTTTTGGGTCTGGCAGGCCCAGGGGGATCCTATGGCTACACCTTC.

For this clone: This specimen includes other DNA sequences encoding the same CDR3. The V gene is TRBV15, the J gene TRBJ2-5, with D uncertain. The CDR3 contains 12 residues. Trimming took 0 bases from V and 4 from J, leaving 3 bases between them. The V gene's germline CDR1 is LNHNV and CDR2 YYDKDF (reference sequence). CDR3 DNA sequence: TGTGCCACCAGCAGAGATGTAGAGACCCAGTACTTC. Encoded protein: CATSRDVETQYF. The whole variable domain, remainder taken from reference TRBV15 and TRBJ2-5, is DAMVIQNPRYQVTQFGKPVTLSCSQTLNHNVMYWYQQKSSQAPKLLFHYYDKDFNNEADTPDNFQSRRPNTSFCFLDIRSPGLGDTAMYLCATSRDVETQYFGPGTRLLVL.

The chain links TRBV3-1 (or the pseudogene TRBV3-2) to TRBJ2-2, with TRBD1 as a possible D gene (6 bases). Trimming shortened V by 4 bases and J by 8 bases, and 14 bases separated the two germline ends. Germline CDR1 reads LGHDT; CDR2 reads YNNKEL (reference sequence). There are 14 residues in the CDR3. CDR3 residues: CASSPRGGFGELFF. Here the CDR3 DNA reads TGTGCCAGCAGCCCCCGAGGGGGTTTTGGGGAGCTGTTTTTT.

This sequence joins TRBV10-2 and TRBJ2-1; tentative D call: TRBD2 (6 bases). The CDR3 is 12 amino acids. Germline V lookup: CDR1 WSHSY, CDR2 SAAADI. V was clipped by 5 bases and J by 9 bases, with 11 bases between them. The DNA of the CDR3 is TGCGCCAGCAGTAGGGACTTGCGTGAGCAGTTCTTC. This codes for CASSRDLREQFF.

The J gene is TRBJ2-1, the V gene TRBV7-2; 10 bases line up with TRBD2. V dropped 1 base and J dropped 10; count of bases not matched to a gene: 4. There are 14 residues in the CDR3. Germline CDR1 reads SGHTA; CDR2 reads FQGNSA. The CDR3 region has the DNA TGTGCCAGCAGCTTAGAGCGGGGGGGCTACGAGCAGTTCTTC. Its translation: CASSLERGGYEQFF.

The chain combines TRBV6-5 with TRBJ1-2; 10 bases match TRBD1. The CDR3 loop spans 13 amino acids. V lost 7 bases to trimming and J lost 5 bases; unmatched junction nucleotides: 4. The germline gives CDR1 MNHEY, CDR2 SVGAGI. CDR3 loop: CASTTGGRYGYTF. CDR3 bases: TGTGCCAGCACGACAGGGGGCAGGTATGGCTACACCTTC.

This chain connects TRBV5-1 to TRBJ1-5, with 8 nucleotides matching TRBD1. From germline, CDR1 is SGHRS and CDR2 YFSETQ. Germline trimming cut 4 bases from V and 0 bases from J; bases unmatched to any gene: 3. The CDR3 is 15 amino acids. The CDR3 sequence: CASSPGTGSNQPQHF. In DNA form, the CDR3 reads TGCGCCAGCAGCCCAGGGACAGGTAGCAATCAGCCCCAGCATTTT.

The chain uses TRBV9 and TRBJ1-6; TRBD1 matches at 10 bases. The CDR3 runs 16 residues. Losses at the gene ends were 0 bases for V and 7 bases for J; bases not matched to a gene: 4. CDR1 is SGDLS, CDR2 YYNGEE, per germline. In DNA form, the CDR3 reads TGTGCCAGCAGCGTAGGCGACAGGGGGCAGAATTCACCCCTCCACTTT. Its protein is CASSVGDRGQNSPLHF. Supplemented by reference TRBV9 and TRBJ1-6, the full variable domain reads DSGVTQTPKHLITATGQRVTLRCSPRSGDLSVYWYQQSLDQGLQFLIQYYNGEERAKGNILERFSAQQFPDLHSELNLSSLELGDSALYFCASSVGDRGQNSPLHFGNGTRLTVT.

This chain connects TRBV28 to TRBJ1-2, with TRBD1 identical over 10 bases. The J segment lost 8 bases and the V segment lost 1 base, leaving 10 bases of the junction unmatched. Germline CDR1 is MDHEN and CDR2 is SYDVKM. CDR3 length: 16 residues. CDR3 sequence (DNA): TGTGCCAGCAGTTTATCTGCGGGACAGGGGACCGGCGGCTACACCTTC. The encoded protein is CASSLSAGQGTGGYTF.

The CDR3: CASSPLSGELFF. Written as DNA, the CDR3 is TGTGCCAGCTCACCCCTGTCCGGGGAGCTGTTTTTT. The chain has TRBV18 and TRBJ2-2, with unresolved D. Trimming shortened V by 3 bases and J by 6 bases, and 5 bases separated the two germline ends. The CDR3 extends over 12 amino acids. Germline V lookup: CDR1 KGHSH, CDR2 LQKENI.

The chain is built from TRBV6-5 and TRBJ1-1, with TRBD1 matching 7 bases. V dropped 4 bases and J dropped 0; count of bases not matched to a gene: 5. The CDR3 has 15 amino acids. CDR1 is MNHEY, CDR2 SVGAGI, per germline. CDR3: CASSSDRAMNTEAFF. CDR3 DNA sequence: TGTGCCAGCAGTTCCGACAGGGCGATGAACACTGAAGCTTTCTTT.

This CDR3 reads CASSFAFLNRGPYGVPGYTF. The DNA for the CDR3 is TGTGCCAGCAGTTTTGCCTTCCTTAACAGGGGCCCCTATGGGGTCCCTGGCTACACCTTC. The chain has TRBV28 and TRBJ1-2, with 7 positions matching TRBD1. CDR1 is MDHEN, CDR2 SYDVKM, per germline. J gave up 7 bases and V 3 bases, and 26 bases lay outside the gene matches. The CDR3 is made up of 20 amino acids.

This sequence joins TRBV7-9 and TRBJ1-1; D gene ambiguous. The CDR3 is 16 amino acids. Between the trimmed V and J ends, which lost 5 bases and 7 bases, there was a span of 23 bases. The germline V gene has CDR1 SEHNR and CDR2 FQNEAQ (reference sequence). CDR3 protein: CASSPGRPWMEGEAFF. As DNA, the CDR3 is TGTGCCAGCAGCCCCGGACGTCCCTGGATGGAAGGTGAAGCTTTCTTT.